The rows below give T cell receptor beta chains drawn from one sample of a study of blood T cell repertoires in COVID-19. Sequencing used immunoSEQ multiplex PCR; TCRdb keeps in-frame clones, though not all of them. Of fewer than 150,000 clones listed, approximately 86% were seen once; the top ten hold under 7%. Sequenced input: peripheral blood. The receptor source for this set is a human donor in a cohort sampled during active COVID-19. The CDR3 runs from the conserved cysteine through the conserved F or W. A D gene is named only where the DNA matches it firmly. For some rows the clone size is stated as once, few or many, or as a class when expanded; others skip it.

.	.	TRBJ2-1	TRBV13	TGTGCCAGCAGCCCCCCCGGACTAATCTATGAGCAGTTCTTC	CASSPPGLIYEQFF
TRBD1	.	TRBJ1-6	TRBV27	TGTGCCAGCAGCCGGGACAGGGATAATTCACCCCTCCACTTT	CASSRDRDNSPLHF
TRBD1	.	TRBJ1-2	TRBV2	TGTGCCAGCAACGACCGGACAGGGGGCTTTGGCTATGGCTACACCTTC	CASNDRTGGFGYGYTF
.	.	TRBJ2-6	TRBV5-1	TGCGCCAGCAGCTTAACAACCGTCTCTGGGGCCAACGTCCTGACTTTC	CASSLTTVSGANVLTF
TRBD2	.	TRBJ2-7	TRBV6-5	TGTGCCAGCCAGGGCTCTAGCGGGGGCGGTGGGGAGCAGTACTTC	CASQGSSGGGGEQYF
TRBD2	.	TRBJ2-7	TRBV5-4	TGTGCCAGCAGCTTGGGACTAGCGCTCTCCTACGAGCAGTACTTC	CASSLGLALSYEQYF
.	.	TRBJ1-1	TRBV28	TGTGCCAGCGCCGGGAGGGGAGCTTTCTTT	CASAGRGAFF
TRBD1	.	TRBJ1-1	TRBV5-1	TGCGCCAGCAGCTTGGTCCCGCCAGGGGGGCCAATGAACACTGAAGCTTTCTTT	CASSLVPPGGPMNTEAFF
.	.	TRBJ1-2	TRBV12-3/TRBV12-4	TGTGCCAGCAGTGACATCGTCGACTATGGCTACACCTTC	CASSDIVDYGYTF
TRBD1	.	TRBJ1-5	TRBV5-1	TGCGCCACGTCGACAGGGGGCGAGTCCGGCAATCAGCCCCAGCATTTT	CATSTGGESGNQPQHF
.	once	TRBJ1-1	TRBV29-1	TGCAGCGTTGAAGTGGGGCCGAACACTGAAGCTTTCTTT	CSVEVGPNTEAFF
.	.	TRBJ2-7	TRBV6-6	TGTGCCAGCACAGCGGTCGGTACCTACGAGCAGTACTTC	CASTAVGTYEQYF
.	.	TRBJ2-1	TRBV29-1	TGCAGCGTTTCCTCGAGCTCCTACAATGAGCAGTTCTTC	CSVSSSSYNEQFF
TRBD1	.	TRBJ2-3	TRBV5-1	TGCGCCAGCAGCTTGCCGACAGGGGGCGAAGATACGCAGTATTTT	CASSLPTGGEDTQYF
.	.	TRBJ2-3	TRBV28	TGTGCCAGCAGTTTGGCACAGGGAGTTTCAGATACGCAGTATTTT	CASSLAQGVSDTQYF
.	.	TRBJ1-2	TRBV5-6	TGTGCCAGCAGCTTGCGACAGGACAACTATGGCTACACCTTC	CASSLRQDNYGYTF
TRBD2	.	TRBJ2-3	TRBV7-9	TGTGCCAGCAGCTTAGGACTAGCGGGGCTAAAGGGCACAGATACGCAGTATTTT	CASSLGLAGLKGTDTQYF
.	few	TRBJ2-7	TRBV7-8	TGTGCCAGCAGCAACCGGGACACCAACGAGCAGTACTTC	CASSNRDTNEQYF
.	.	TRBJ2-4	TRBV28	TGTGCCAGCACCGTGGACTTAGCCAAAAACATTCAGTACTTC	CASTVDLAKNIQYF
.	.	TRBJ1-4	TRBV18	TGTGCCAGCTCACCATACCCCTCGTTCGGGGATGGTAATGAAAAACTGTTTTTT	CASSPYPSFGDGNEKLFF
TRBD1	once	TRBJ1-1	TRBV27	TGTGCCAGCAGTCTCCGGGACAGGGTCACTGAAGCTTTCTTT	CASSLRDRVTEAFF
.	.	TRBJ2-2	TRBV27	TGTGCCAGCAGTTTGAGACCGGCGGGCGGGGAGCTGTTTTTT	CASSLRPAGGELFF
.	few	TRBJ1-3	TRBV20-1	TGCAGTGCTAGTCTGAGGAACTCTGGAAACACCATATATTTT	CSASLRNSGNTIYF
TRBD2	.	TRBJ2-1	TRBV7-9	TGTGCCAGCAGCTTTGTAGCGGGGGGTTACAATGAGCAGTTCTTC	CASSFVAGGYNEQFF
.	.	TRBJ2-5	TRBV2	TGTGCCAGCAGTTCTACCGGGATGAGGGGGGAGACCCAGTACTTC	CASSSTGMRGETQYF
TRBD2	once	TRBJ2-5	TRBV6-5	TGTGCCAGCAACTCCCCCGGGAGGTGGGAGACCCAGTACTTC	CASNSPGRWETQYF
.	.	TRBJ1-3	TRBV11-1	TGTGCCAGCACCTTTAATTCTGGAAACACCATATATTTT	CASTFNSGNTIYF
TRBD1	.	TRBJ2-7	TRBV10-1	TGCGCCAGCAGTGAACAGGGGGTCTGGGACGAGCAGTACTTC	CASSEQGVWDEQYF
TRBD1	.	TRBJ1-5	TRBV15	TGTGCCACCAGCAGAGATAAGGAGGGGGCTCAGCCCCAGCATTTT	CATSRDKEGAQPQHF
.	.	TRBJ1-4	TRBV13	TGTGCCAGCAGCTTAGGCGAGGCAGCAACTAATGAAAAACTGTTTTTT	CASSLGEAATNEKLFF
.	many	TRBJ2-5	TRBV5-1	TGCGCCAGCAGCCCAACCCCTAGGAGTGGCGAGACCCAGTACTTC	CASSPTPRSGETQYF
.	.	TRBJ1-6	TRBV5-1	TGCGCCAGCAGCGTAGAGAGACAGAGGAATTCACCCCTCCACTTT	CASSVERQRNSPLHF
.	.	TRBJ2-1	TRBV5-1	TGCGCCAGCAGCTTGGAAGTCCCGGGACTCCACTACAATGAGCAGTTCTTC	CASSLEVPGLHYNEQFF